The 8 T cell receptor delta chains listed next were all sequenced from one sample in a study of Vδ1+ human thymocytes. Their specific antigens are unknown. Whole-study findings and limits: Highly polyclonal TRG and TRD repertoires with Gaussian CDR3 length distributions appeared in thymus.

Extracted RNA was reverse transcribed into cDNA. Multiplex PCR used pooled V-gene forward primers and a constant-region reverse primer to amplify CDR3s. TCRdb reprocessed the multiplex PCR reads using CATT. The sample consists of tens of thousands of delta-chain clones, 15% to 20% of them appearing once. Sequencing was done on a sample of Vdelta1+ gamma-delta thymocytes from the thymus. Subset in this sample: FACS-sorted CD3+ TCRalphabeta- TCRVdelta1+ TCRVdelta2- thymocytes. The origin of the receptors is a boy in the first two years of life who had congenital heart surgery.

In its sample, this clone was seen a few times. The chain recombines TRDV1 with TRDJ1, with 7 bases that match TRDD3. Germline assignment: CDR1 TSWWSYY and CDR2 QGS. V lost 2 bases, J lost 0 bases, and 15 bases stayed unmatched. The CDR3 has 19 residues. The CDR3 here is CALGEESFPGGKYTDKLIF. The CDR3 coding sequence is TGTGCTCTTGGGGAAGAATCCTTTCCTGGGGGGAAATACACCGATAAACTCATCTTT.

Only a few counts were recorded for this clone. The chain combines TRDV1 with TRDJ1; a weak D match, TRDD2 (6 bases). V was clipped by 8 bases and J by 0 bases, with 28 bases between them. The germline gives CDR1 TSWWSYY, CDR2 QGS. The CDR3 extends over 19 amino acids. The CDR3 DNA follows: TGTGCTCTTCAGATATCCTACATCCCTACGGGGCTGTACACCGATAAACTCATCTTT. This gives the protein CALQISYIPTGLYTDKLIF.

Only a few counts were recorded for this clone. The chain is built from TRDV1 and TRDJ1; TRDD3 agrees at 7 bases. This CDR3 is built from 18 residues. Germline trimming cut 0 bases from V and 0 bases from J; bases unmatched to any gene: 10. Germline V lookup: CDR1 TSWWSYY, CDR2 QGS. This CDR3 is CALGELSGGYADTDKLIF. CDR3 DNA sequence: TGTGCTCTTGGGGAACTAAGTGGAGGATACGCGGACACCGATAAACTCATCTTT.

The chain uses TRDV1 and TRDJ1, with D possibly being TRDD2 (6 bases). Trimming removed 3 bases at V and 3 bases at J, with 26 bases between. The length of the CDR3 is 19 residues. CDR1 is TSWWSYY and CDR2 is QGS in the germline V gene. The DNA for the CDR3 is TGTGCTCTTGGGGACCCTACAGGCCTTCCCAATTGTGGAGCCGATAAACTCATCTTT. It translates to CALGDPTGLPNCGADKLIF.

This clone has only one observation. Since a much larger clone is just one base distant, this may be a read error. Other DNA sequences of this sample code for an identical CDR3. The V and J genes are TRAV29/DV5 and TRDJ1; 9 bases line up with TRDD3. The CDR3 has 16 amino acids. Germline V gene data show CDR1 as NSMFDY and CDR2 as ISSIKDK. The DNA for the CDR3 is TGTGCCGCAAGAACTTATTGGGGGATAAGTACCGATAAACTCATCTTT. Translation: CAARTYWGISTDKLIF.

The chain carries TRDV1 and TRDJ1; D possibly corresponds to TRDD2 (8 bases). Per germline, CDR1 TSWWSYY and CDR2 QGS. Trimming removed 4 bases at V and 0 bases at J, with 21 bases between. The CDR3 loop spans 18 amino acids. CDR3 DNA sequence: TGTGCTCTTGGGGCTTCCTACGTTGACGGGGGATACACCGATAAACTCATCTTT. This sequence encodes CALGASYVDGGYTDKLIF.

This clone was observed a few times. The chain joins TRDV1 to TRDJ1; 11 positions agree with TRDD3. CDR3 length: 22 residues. Looked up from germline, CDR1 is TSWWSYY and CDR2 is QGS. The junction had 20 bases not matched to a gene; V was cut back by 2 bases and J by 0 bases. CDR3 nucleotides: TGTGCTCTTGGGGAAGTCAGCTGTCCAAGCCCTGGGGGATACTATCACACCGATAAACTCATCTTT. This encodes CALGEVSCPSPGGYYHTDKLIF.

The rearrangement links TRDV1 to TRDJ1; TRDD2 matches 9 bases. CDR1 TSWWSYY and CDR2 QGS come from the germline V gene. V gave up 0 bases and J gave up 0 bases; unmatched junction bases: 17. This CDR3 has 21 residues. Here the CDR3 reads CALGELSPTFLLGTYTDKLIF. In nucleotides, the CDR3 is TGTGCTCTTGGGGAACTCTCTCCTACCTTCCTACTGGGGACTTACACCGATAAACTCATCTTT.